The clone carrying this T cell receptor beta chain appeared a few times. Antigen: not known. The sample comes from a study of beta chain features in type 1 diabetes. Study outcomes and limitations: The naive, central memory and Treg TCRB repertoires of patients appeared to be more similar to one another than those of healthy donors. Still unanswered here is whether HLA type influences TCRB rearrangement. In type 1 diabetes patients, VDJ junctions had fewer insertions; deletions at these junctions were more frequent.

What was sequenced were expressed TCRB transcripts, since all of the isolated RNA had been reverse transcribed. TCRdb's table, derived via immunoSEQ multiplex PCR, lists solely in-frame clones and lacks some. The data hold 220,000 or so clones, with around 65% observed a single time. V lost 4 bases and J 7 bases, leaving 8 bases between the germline ends. CDR1 GTSNPN and CDR2 SVGIG come from the germline V gene (reference sequence). The CDR3 is 12 residues long. Each of the CD4+ naive, central memory, regulatory and stem cell-like memory populations was sorted via CD45RO/CCR7/CD25/CD127/CD95/CD27. The genes are TRBV30 and TRBJ1-6; no firm D call. Specimen: naive CD4+ T cells from blood. This sequence was found in a man aged 25-45 years in good health. CDR3 residues: CAWKASNSPLHF. The CDR3 DNA reads as TGTGCCTGGAAGGCCAGCAATTCACCCCTCCACTTT.